The 30 T cell receptor beta chains listed next were all sequenced from one sample in a study of cytomegalovirus exposure and HLA in healthy donors. 13 Jbeta primers and 60 Vbeta primers were used for the PCR. Using immunoSEQ multiplex PCR, the repertoire was profiled, and TCRdb retains in-frame clones only, with some absent. The sample contains around 170,000 clones, approximately 79% of which appear only once. Sequenced material: PBMCs. The receptors were gathered from a man aged 40-55 years in good health and CMV-seropositive.

CDR3 protein: CASSPPVRGRTEAFF. The CDR3 nucleotides read TGTGCCAGCAGCCCCCCCGTGCGGGGGCGTACTGAAGCTTTCTTT. This sequence joins TRBV13 and TRBJ1-1; D may be TRBD1 (6 bases). Between the trimmed V and J ends, which lost 5 bases and 5 bases, there was a span of 18 bases. The CDR3 runs 15 residues. Germline lookup yields CDR1 PRHDT and CDR2 FYEKMQ (reference sequence).

This clone appeared a single time. The junction shows a germline mismatch at one end, possibly a read error. The V and J genes are TRBV7-9 and TRBJ2-5; 10 nucleotides align to TRBD2. The germline gives CDR1 SEHNR, CDR2 FQNEAQ (reference sequence). The CDR3 loop spans 15 amino acids. The DNA of the CDR3 is TGTTCCAGCAGCTGGACTAGCGGAGTCCAAGAGACCCAGTACTTC. Amino acid sequence: CSSSWTSGVQETQYF.

Here the CDR3 reads CASSLGDIPYEQYF. CDR3 coding DNA: TGTGCCAGCAGCTTAGGAGACATCCCTTACGAGCAGTACTTC. The rearrangement links TRBV7-9 to TRBJ2-7; D is unresolved. Trimming removed 1 base at V and 4 bases at J, with 11 bases between. This CDR3 is 14 amino acids long. The germline V gene has CDR1 SEHNR and CDR2 FQNEAQ (reference sequence).

This clone has a single count. The chain combines TRBV7-9 with TRBJ2-5; maybe TRBD1 (6 bases). The last part of the DNA fits TRBJ2-7 better; the J call may be wrong. CDR1 and CDR2 from the germline V gene are SEHNR and FQNEAQ (reference sequence). The CDR3 is 13 amino acids. The CDR3 coding sequence is TGTGCCAGCAGCGAGCAGGGGACCTACGAGCAGTACTTC. Translation: CASSEQGTYEQYF.

A single count supports this clone. This chain uses TRBV30 with TRBJ2-4, with 11 bases matching TRBD1. This CDR3 region has 13 residues. Germline trimming cut 5 bases from V and 8 bases from J; bases unmatched to any gene: 5. Germline assignment: CDR1 GTSNPN and CDR2 SVGIG (reference sequence). The CDR3 here is CAWGTGGSDIQYF. The CDR3 nucleotides are TGTGCCTGGGGGACAGGGGGGTCTGACATTCAGTACTTC.

The genes are TRBV29-1 and TRBJ1-2; D not resolved. Trimming left V 8 bases short and J 4 bases short, with 11 bases between. Germline-derived CDR1 and CDR2 are SQVTM and ANQGSEA. This CDR3 region has 11 residues. Written as DNA, the CDR3 is TGCAGCTCTGATGGCCGCTATGGCTACACCTTC. It translates to CSSDGRYGYTF.

The V call is TRBV6-4, the J call TRBJ2-3, with 9 bases that match TRBD2. The CDR3 is made up of 16 amino acids. V lost 3 bases and J lost 2; bases outside the gene matches: 6. From germline, CDR1 is MRHNA and CDR2 SNTAGT. This CDR3 reads CASSEAAGGLTDTQYF. The CDR3 coding sequence is TGTGCCAGCAGTGAGGCTGCGGGGGGGCTCACAGATACGCAGTATTTT.

This clone was seen more than once but under ten times. The J gene is TRBJ1-2, the V gene TRBV4-1; D may be TRBD1 (6 bases). This CDR3 has 15 amino acids. Germline V gene lookup returns CDR1 MGHRA and CDR2 YSYEKL. Between the trimmed V and J ends, which lost 0 bases and 6 bases, there was a span of 14 bases. Here the CDR3 reads CASSQDPAGAHGYTF. CDR3 nucleotides: TGCGCCAGCAGCCAAGATCCGGCGGGGGCTCATGGCTACACCTTC.

This chain uses TRBV28 with TRBJ1-4, with TRBD1 identical over 8 bases. V was clipped by 4 bases and J by 2 bases; unmatched bases: 6. CDR3 length: 16 amino acids. Germline CDR1 reads MDHEN; CDR2 reads SYDVKM. CDR3 region: CASSSGGLGTNEKLFF. For the CDR3, the DNA is TGTGCCAGCAGTTCAGGGGGCCTCGGGACTAATGAAAAACTGTTTTTT.

This clone was observed a handful of times. Other DNA sequences in this specimen translate into the identical CDR3. This chain connects TRBV6-4 to TRBJ1-1; TRBD1 might be the D (6 bases). Trimming removed 5 bases at V and 5 bases at J, with 12 bases between. Germline loops: CDR1 MRHNA, CDR2 SNTAGT. This CDR3 has 13 amino acids. CDR3 in amino acids: CASSTGLGTEAFF. In DNA form, the CDR3 reads TGTGCCAGCAGTACAGGGCTCGGAACTGAAGCTTTCTTT.

V and J are TRBV6-5 and TRBJ2-7, with 10 nucleotides matching TRBD2. There are 14 residues in the CDR3. V lost 6 bases and J lost 4; bases outside the gene matches: 6. The germline V gene has CDR1 MNHEY and CDR2 SVGAGI. As DNA, the CDR3 is TGTGCCAGCAGAGGACTAGCGGACCGATACGAGCAGTACTTC. Residues: CASRGLADRYEQYF.

The chain recombines TRBV28 with TRBJ1-6; D gene uncertain. The length of the CDR3 is 12 residues. The ends were cut back, 3 bases at V and 7 bases at J, with 4 bases in the middle. Germline V CDR1 and CDR2: MDHEN, SYDVKM. Here the CDR3 reads CASSFGNSPLHF. The CDR3 region has the DNA TGTGCCAGCAGTTTCGGGAATTCACCCCTCCACTTT.

This clone was detected only once. This chain joins TRBV6-1 and TRBJ1-6, with D unresolved. Germline V gene data show CDR1 as MNHNS and CDR2 as SASEGT. CDR3 length: 17 amino acids. Trimming shortened V by 5 bases and J by 0 bases, and 14 bases separated the two germline ends. CDR3 nucleotides: TGTGCCAGCAGTAAAGGAGCCTGGAGCTCCTATAATTCACCCCTCCACTTT. It codes for CASSKGAWSSYNSPLHF.

The CDR3 DNA sequence: TGTGCCAGCAGCTTAGGTTGGCCCTCTGGTCATTCACCCCTCCACTTT. Translated: CASSLGWPSGHSPLHF. The chain joins TRBV11-2 to TRBJ1-6; D remains unclear. V was pared by 1 base and J by 8 bases, with 15 bases between. The CDR3 runs 16 residues. The germline V gene encodes CDR1 SGHAT and CDR2 FQNNGV.

The chain carries TRBV11-2 and TRBJ2-7; TRBD1 agrees at 9 bases. V shed 5 bases and J 0 bases; nucleotides not matched to a gene: 5. CDR3 length: 15 residues. Germline loops: CDR1 SGHAT, CDR2 FQNNGV. The CDR3 loop is CASSHDRGSSYEQYF. The CDR3 region has the DNA TGTGCCAGCAGCCACGACAGGGGGAGCTCCTACGAGCAGTACTTC.

This rearrangement joins TRBV27 to TRBJ2-5, with 8 bases aligning to TRBD1. Germline V gene data show CDR1 as MNHEY and CDR2 as SMNVEV (reference sequence). The CDR3 has 16 residues. With 3 bases clipped from V and 5 bases from J, the junction kept 11 bases outside the gene matches. The CDR3 DNA is TGTGCCAGCAGTTTTACGTCCCGGGACAGGTTCGAGACCCAGTACTTC. Protein sequence: CASSFTSRDRFETQYF.

This clone was seen a handful of times. This chain joins TRBV28 and TRBJ1-2, with D possibly matching TRBD1 (5 bases). In germline, CDR1 is MDHEN, CDR2 SYDVKM. V lost 7 bases and J lost 2, with 14 bases in between. CDR3 length: 14 amino acids. CDR3 DNA sequence: TGTGCCAGCACCCCCGGAGGGACGAACTATGGCTACACCTTC. Translation gives CASTPGGTNYGYTF.

J is TRBJ1-1 and V is TRBV18; D unresolved. Germline lookup yields CDR1 KGHSH and CDR2 LQKENI. The CDR3 contains 14 residues. V was shortened by 4 bases and J by 13 bases, with 22 bases between the two germline ends. CDR3 DNA sequence: TGTGCCAGCTCACATACCCGGACGGTGGGAGGAGGTTTCTTT. Protein product: CASSHTRTVGGGFF.

This clone appeared a few times. V is TRBV28 and J is TRBJ2-7; D possibly corresponds to TRBD2 (5 bases). The germline V and J ends were trimmed by 5 bases and 2 bases, with 7 bases remaining between them. This CDR3 contains 12 residues. The V gene's germline CDR1 is MDHEN and CDR2 SYDVKM. CDR3 residues: CASSEGTYEQYF. Written as DNA, the CDR3 is TGTGCCAGCAGTGAGGGCACCTACGAGCAGTACTTC.

The chain has TRBV5-4 and TRBJ2-5, with 9 bases that match TRBD2. Judging by the DNA end, TRBJ2-7 fits better; the J call may be wrong. Germline CDR1 reads SGHNT; CDR2 reads YYREEE (reference sequence). The CDR3 covers 15 residues. The CDR3 region is CASSSPGTSQYEQYF. The CDR3 bases are TGTGCCAGCAGCTCACCCGGGACTAGCCAGTACGAGCAGTACTTC.

The chain uses TRBV7-9 and TRBJ1-4; D unclear. Trimming removed 6 bases from V and 8 bases from J, with 7 bases in between. The CDR3 runs to 11 residues. The germline CDR1 and CDR2 sequences are SEHNR and FQNEAQ (reference sequence). CDR3 residues: CASSPGEKLFF. As DNA, the CDR3 is TGTGCCAGCAGTCCGGGGGAAAAACTGTTTTTT.

This clone appeared a single time. The V and J genes are TRBV27 and TRBJ1-4; 10 nucleotides line up with TRBD1. The ends lost 4 bases at V and 7 bases at J; junction bases unmatched: 6. The germline CDR1 and CDR2 sequences are MNHEY and SMNVEV (reference sequence). This CDR3 contains 15 residues. CDR3 region: CASSSPGQGFEKLFF. The DNA for the CDR3 is TGTGCCAGCAGTTCCCCGGGACAGGGGTTTGAAAAACTGTTTTTT.

This clone has more than one count but fewer than ten. This chain connects TRBV2 to TRBJ1-1, with D perhaps matching TRBD1 (5 bases). There are 13 residues in the CDR3. V lost 5 bases, J lost 2 bases, and 9 bases lay in between. The germline V gene has CDR1 SNHLY and CDR2 FYNNEI. The CDR3, as DNA: TGTGCCAGCAGTAAACAGGTCAACACTGAAGCTTTCTTT. Its protein is CASSKQVNTEAFF.

The genes are TRBV9 and TRBJ2-7; a weak D match, TRBD1 (5 bases). The germline CDR1 and CDR2 sequences are SGDLS and YYNGEE. The CDR3 sequence is 15 residues long. V was trimmed by 4 bases and J by 3 bases, leaving 17 bases between them. CDR3 bases: TGTGCCAGCAGCCCCAATAGGGGATGGGGCTACGAGCAGTACTTC. Its protein product is CASSPNRGWGYEQYF.

This chain joins TRBV6-1 and TRBJ1-4; possibly TRBD1 for D (6 bases). Germline loops: CDR1 MNHNS, CDR2 SASEGT. V lost 1 base and J 10 bases, leaving 10 bases between the germline ends. The CDR3 has 13 amino acids. CDR3 nucleotide sequence: TGTGCCAGCAGTGAAGTAAGGGGGGGAAAACTGTTTTTT. The encoded protein is CASSEVRGGKLFF.

CDR3 DNA sequence: TGTGCCAGCAGCGGGGGGGGACGAAGCTCCTACGAGCAGTACTTC. It translates to CASSGGGRSSYEQYF. The V call is TRBV7-8, the J call TRBJ2-7; 7 positions match TRBD2. The germline CDR1 and CDR2 sequences are SGHVS and FQNEAQ. The CDR3 sequence is 15 residues long. The V and J ends lost 5 bases and 0 bases, in that order; junction bases with no gene match: 7.

This clone was recorded only once. This same CDR3 is encoded by further DNA sequences in the sample. This chain uses TRBV27 with TRBJ1-1; TRBD1 is a possible D gene (6 bases). V was shortened by 2 bases and J by 4 bases, with 8 bases between the two germline ends. CDR1 and CDR2 (germline): MNHEY, SMNVEV (reference sequence). The CDR3 sequence is 13 residues long. The CDR3 protein is CASSLGRGTEAFF. CDR3 DNA: TGTGCCAGCAGTTTAGGCAGGGGCACTGAAGCTTTCTTT.

The J gene is TRBJ2-4, the V gene TRBV6-1; D is unresolved. This CDR3 has 16 residues. The ends were cut back, 2 bases at V and 6 bases at J, with 17 bases in the middle. Germline V CDR1 and CDR2: MNHNS, SASEGT. The CDR3 DNA is TGTGCCAGCAGTGAATACCCGGGTCAGAACCTAAACATTCAGTACTTC. It codes for CASSEYPGQNLNIQYF.

The chain's CDR3 is CASSWTTGLGSTDTQYF. CDR3 bases: TGTGCCAGCAGCTGGACAACAGGGCTTGGGAGCACAGATACGCAGTATTTT. This chain connects TRBV7-8 to TRBJ2-3; D is perhaps TRBD1 (6 bases). The CDR3 has 17 residues. The germline gives CDR1 SGHVS, CDR2 FQNEAQ. Trimming cost V 4 bases and J 0 bases, with 17 bases left between them.

This clone was recorded only once. This sequence joins TRBV11-3 and TRBJ2-2; 9 positions match TRBD1. Trimming cost V 5 bases and J 2 bases; bases outside gene matches: 3. Germline V lookup: CDR1 SGHNT, CDR2 YENEEA. This CDR3 is 15 amino acids long. In nucleotides, the CDR3 is TGTGCCAGCAGCAAGGGACAGGGCAACACCGGGGAGCTGTTTTTT. Translated: CASSKGQGNTGELFF.